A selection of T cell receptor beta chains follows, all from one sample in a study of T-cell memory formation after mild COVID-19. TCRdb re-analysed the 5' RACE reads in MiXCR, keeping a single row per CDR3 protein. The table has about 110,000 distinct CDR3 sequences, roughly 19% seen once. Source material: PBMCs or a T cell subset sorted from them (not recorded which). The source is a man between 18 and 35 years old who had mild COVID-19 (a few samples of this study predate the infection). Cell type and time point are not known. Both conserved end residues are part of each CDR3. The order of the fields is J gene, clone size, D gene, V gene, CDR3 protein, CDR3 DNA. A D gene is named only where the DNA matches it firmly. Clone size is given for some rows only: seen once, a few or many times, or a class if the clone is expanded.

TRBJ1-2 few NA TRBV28 CASSFVSGSRGYTF TGTGCCAGCAGTTTTGTTTCGGGATCGCGGGGCTACACCTTC
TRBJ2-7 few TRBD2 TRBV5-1 CASSQGLAALTGYEQYF TGCGCCAGCAGCCAAGGACTAGCGGCCCTAACCGGGTACGAGCAGTACTTC
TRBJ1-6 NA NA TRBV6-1 CASSEVQGLLSPLHF TGTGCCAGCAGTGAAGTTCAGGGATTACTTTCACCCCTCCACTTT
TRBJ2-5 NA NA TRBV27 CASSSRLQETQYF TGTGCCAGCAGTTCCCGCCTGCAAGAGACCCAGTACTTC
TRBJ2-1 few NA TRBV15 CATSRGHLNNEQFF TGTGCCACCAGCAGAGGACATCTTAACAATGAGCAGTTCTTC
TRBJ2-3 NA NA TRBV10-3 CAISPSSSGYTDTQYF TGTGCCATCAGCCCGAGCAGCAGCGGGTACACAGATACGCAGTATTTT
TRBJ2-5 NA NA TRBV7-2 CASSFIWGNDGTQYF TGTGCCAGCAGCTTTATTTGGGGGAATGACGGGACCCAGTACTTC
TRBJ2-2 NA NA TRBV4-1 CASSQDAQLAGTGELFF TGCGCCAGCAGCCAAGATGCCCAACTAGCAGGCACCGGGGAGCTGTTTTTT
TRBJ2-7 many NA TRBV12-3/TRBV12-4 CASSPPEAGAREQYF TGTGCCAGCAGTCCCCCGGAGGCTGGGGCTCGCGAGCAGTACTTC
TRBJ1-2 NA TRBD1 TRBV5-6 CASSSGTGNGYTF TGTGCCAGCAGCTCCGGGACAGGGAATGGCTACACCTTC
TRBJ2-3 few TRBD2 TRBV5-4 CASRSTSSTDTQYF TGTGCCAGCAGATCGACTAGCAGTACAGATACGCAGTATTTT
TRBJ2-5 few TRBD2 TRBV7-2 CASSFGGGAWETQYF TGTGCCAGCAGCTTTGGCGGGGGGGCCTGGGAGACCCAGTACTTC
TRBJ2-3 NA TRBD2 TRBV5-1 CASSRTSGGARNTQYF TGCGCCAGCAGCCGGACTAGCGGGGGGGCCCGAAATACGCAGTATTTT
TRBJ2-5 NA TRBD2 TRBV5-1 CASSWVSAGEETQYF TGCGCCAGCAGCTGGGTTTCGGCGGGGGAAGAGACCCAGTACTTC
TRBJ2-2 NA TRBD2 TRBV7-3 CASSLGAGGPGELFF TGTGCCAGCAGCTTAGGGGCGGGGGGCCCCGGGGAGCTGTTTTTT
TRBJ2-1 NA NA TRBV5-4 CASSLEDLRPQFF TGTGCCAGCAGCTTGGAGGACCTCCGCCCCCAGTTCTTC
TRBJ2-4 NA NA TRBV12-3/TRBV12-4 CASSDKTVQYF TGTGCCAGCAGTGACAAGACGGTTCAGTACTTC
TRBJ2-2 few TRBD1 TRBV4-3 CASSARDRNTGELFF TGCGCCAGCAGCGCCCGGGACAGGAACACCGGGGAGCTGTTTTTT
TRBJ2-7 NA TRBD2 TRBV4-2 CASRGLAGVSYEQYF TGTGCCAGCCGGGGACTAGCGGGGGTCTCCTACGAGCAGTACTTC
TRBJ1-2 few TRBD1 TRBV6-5 CASSLRATGGLGYTF TGTGCCAGCAGTCTCCGGGCGACAGGGGGCCTTGGCTACACCTTC
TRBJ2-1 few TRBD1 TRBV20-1 CSARQGYNEQFF TGCAGTGCCAGACAGGGCTACAATGAGCAGTTCTTC
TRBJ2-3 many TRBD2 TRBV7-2 CASTRELAELGTQYF TGTGCCAGCACCCGGGAGCTAGCGGAGCTTGGTACGCAGTATTTT
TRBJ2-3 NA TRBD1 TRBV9 CASSVTGQIFNTQYF TGTGCCAGCAGCGTAACGGGACAGATTTTTAATACGCAGTATTTT
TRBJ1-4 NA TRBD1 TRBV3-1 CASSQRRQGNEKLFF TGTGCCAGCAGCCAGCGAAGACAGGGTAATGAAAAACTGTTTTTT
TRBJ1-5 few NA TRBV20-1 CSARESGNQPQHF TGCAGTGCTAGAGAGTCAGGGAATCAGCCCCAGCATTTT
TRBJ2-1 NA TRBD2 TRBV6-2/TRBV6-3 CAKTSGGISYNEQFF TGTGCCAAGACTAGCGGGGGTATCTCCTACAATGAGCAGTTCTTC
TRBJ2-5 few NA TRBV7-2 CASSFGHLQETQYF TGTGCCAGCAGCTTCGGACACCTCCAAGAGACCCAGTACTTC
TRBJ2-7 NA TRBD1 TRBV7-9 CASSPGQGTAYEQYF TGTGCCAGCAGTCCCGGACAGGGGACCGCCTACGAGCAGTACTTC
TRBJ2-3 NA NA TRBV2 CASSEASRSDTQYF TGTGCCAGCAGTGAAGCTAGCAGGTCAGATACGCAGTATTTT
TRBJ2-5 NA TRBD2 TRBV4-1 CASSQDRLAGRETQYF TGCGCCAGCAGCCAAGATCGACTAGCGGGGAGAGAGACCCAGTACTTC
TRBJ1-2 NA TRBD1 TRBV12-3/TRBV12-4 CASRLTGGDLHGYTF TGTGCCAGCAGACTGACAGGGGGCGACCTCCATGGCTACACCTTC
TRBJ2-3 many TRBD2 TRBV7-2 CASSLGVSGGGTDTQYF TGTGCCAGCAGCTTAGGTGTTAGCGGGGGGGGCACAGATACGCAGTATTTT
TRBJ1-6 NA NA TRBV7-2 CASSLGDLNSPLHF TGTGCCAGCAGCTTAGGCGACCTTAATTCACCCCTCCACTTT
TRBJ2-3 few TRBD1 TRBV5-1 CASSPTGALDTQYF TGCGCCAGCAGCCCGACAGGGGCGCTGGATACGCAGTATTTT
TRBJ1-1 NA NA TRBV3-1 CACSGENTEAFF TGTGCTTGTTCGGGGGAGAACACTGAAGCTTTCTTT
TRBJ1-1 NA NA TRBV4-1 CASSQQERAFF TGCGCCAGCAGCCAACAGGAGAGGGCTTTCTTT
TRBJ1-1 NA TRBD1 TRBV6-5 CASSYGTADTEAFF TGTGCCAGCAGCTACGGGACAGCCGACACTGAAGCTTTCTTT
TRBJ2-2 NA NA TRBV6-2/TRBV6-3 CASSYQRTFTGELFF TGTGCCAGCAGTTACCAACGGACCTTCACCGGGGAGCTGTTTTTT
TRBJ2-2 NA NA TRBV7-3 CASSSMNREVGGELFF TGTGCCAGCAGCTCGATGAACAGGGAGGTTGGCGGGGAGCTGTTTTTT
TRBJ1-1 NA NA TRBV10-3 CAIRRQQGGSNTEAFF TGTGCCATCAGAAGACAACAGGGCGGGAGCAACACTGAAGCTTTCTTT
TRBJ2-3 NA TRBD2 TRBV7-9 CASSARTSGTGDGTQYF TGTGCCAGCAGCGCCCGGACTAGCGGGACCGGGGATGGTACGCAGTATTTT
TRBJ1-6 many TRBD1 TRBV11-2 CASTPEGQGGLSPLHF TGTGCCAGCACCCCGGAAGGACAGGGAGGACTCTCACCCCTCCACTTT
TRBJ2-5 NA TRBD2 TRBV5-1 CASSLGAAGGQETQYF TGCGCCAGCAGCTTGGGCGCTGCGGGGGGGCAAGAGACCCAGTACTTC
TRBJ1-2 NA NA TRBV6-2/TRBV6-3 CASSYKAVYGYTF TGTGCCAGCAGTTACAAGGCGGTCTATGGCTACACCTTC
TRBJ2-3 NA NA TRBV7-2 CASIEQIRNTQYF TGTGCCAGCATCGAGCAGATAAGAAATACGCAGTATTTT
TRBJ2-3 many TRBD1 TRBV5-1 CASSRTGIGSDTQYF TGCGCCAGCAGCCGGACAGGGATCGGCTCAGATACGCAGTATTTT
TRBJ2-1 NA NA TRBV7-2 CASSPTRAQSNEQFF TGTGCCAGCAGCCCCACCAGGGCCCAATCGAATGAGCAGTTCTTC
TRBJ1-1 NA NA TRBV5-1 CATRPGVWMNTEAFF TGCGCCACCAGACCAGGGGTTTGGATGAACACTGAAGCTTTCTTT
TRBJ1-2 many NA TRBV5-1 CASSPSNRAESGYTF TGCGCCAGCAGCCCCTCCAACAGGGCAGAAAGTGGCTACACCTTC
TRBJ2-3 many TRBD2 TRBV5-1 CASSLTSGGDTQYF TGCGCCAGCAGCTTGACTAGCGGGGGGGATACGCAGTATTTT
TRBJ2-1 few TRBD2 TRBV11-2 CASSTGLAVEQFF TGTGCCAGCAGCACGGGACTAGCGGTTGAGCAGTTCTTC
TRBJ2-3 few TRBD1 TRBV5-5 CASSRTDDRVRPTDTQYF TGTGCCAGCAGCAGGACCGACGACAGGGTCAGACCCACAGATACGCAGTATTTT
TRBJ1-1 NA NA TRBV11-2 CASSGQISSGVAFF TGTGCCAGCAGCGGTCAAATTAGCTCGGGTGTAGCTTTCTTT
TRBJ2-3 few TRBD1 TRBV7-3 CASSKGTGTDTQYF TGTGCCAGCAGCAAAGGGACAGGCACAGATACGCAGTATTTT
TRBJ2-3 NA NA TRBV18 CASSPPQGRGATDTQYF TGTGCCAGCTCACCACCGCAAGGCAGGGGAGCCACAGATACGCAGTATTTT